The 15 T cell receptor beta chains below were found in one sample sequenced in a study of blood T cell repertoires in COVID-19. TCRdb keeps only in-frame clones here, not all; method: immunoSEQ multiplex PCR. The sample consists of more than 250,000 clones, 87% of them appearing once. Specimen: peripheral blood. The origin of the receptors is a man aged 50-60 years with active or convalescent COVID-19.

V usage is TRBV4-1 and J usage is TRBJ1-1, with unresolved D. Germline values: CDR1 MGHRA, CDR2 YSYEKL. Trimming shortened V by 4 bases and J by 4 bases, and 16 bases separated the two germline ends. The CDR3 sequence is 15 residues long. As DNA, the CDR3 is TGCGCCAGCAGCCCGGTCAGGCTCCGGGGCACTGAAGCTTTCTTT. It yields the protein CASSPVRLRGTEAFF.

The chain combines TRBV7-3 with TRBJ2-5; 10 bases line up with TRBD1. The CDR3 runs to 14 residues. From germline, CDR1 is SGHTA and CDR2 FQGTGA. With 4 bases clipped from V and 4 bases from J, the junction kept 3 bases outside the gene matches. The CDR3 region has the DNA TGTGCCAGCAGCTATGGGACAGGGGTAGAGACCCAGTACTTC. Translated: CASSYGTGVETQYF.

The V gene is TRBV2, the J gene TRBJ1-6; 7 bases are shared with TRBD1. The germline V gene has CDR1 SNHLY and CDR2 FYNNEI. The CDR3 sequence is 13 residues long. Trimming removed 5 bases from V and 10 bases from J; junction bases left unmatched: 5. CDR3 nucleotide sequence: TGTGCCAGCAGTACAGGGGTCAGGTCACCCCTCCACTTT. It encodes CASSTGVRSPLHF. The variable domain in full, completed from reference TRBV2 and TRBJ1-6, reads EPEVTQTPSHQVTQMGQEVILRCVPISNHLYFYWYRQILGQKVEFLVSFYNNEISEKSEIFDDQFSVERPDGSNFTLKIRSTKLEDSAMYFCASSTGVRSPLHFGNGTRLTVT.

The chain has TRBV29-1 and TRBJ2-5; no clear D gene. CDR1 is SQVTM, CDR2 ANQGSEA, per germline. Trimming pared 4 bases from V and 5 bases from J, leaving 11 bases between. The CDR3 covers 12 residues. CDR3 nucleotide sequence: TGCAGCGTTGGGTGGTCCGCGGAGACCCAGTACTTC. Protein: CSVGWSAETQYF.

The chain links TRBV6-1 to TRBJ1-2, with no clear D. The CDR3 loop spans 13 amino acids. Germline loops: CDR1 MNHNS, CDR2 SASEGT. V was clipped by 5 bases and J by 0 bases, with 7 bases between them. CDR3 in DNA: TGTGCCAGCAGTCCGGGGTCTAACTATGGCTACACCTTC. Its protein is CASSPGSNYGYTF.

The chain links TRBV18 to TRBJ2-3; weak D call: TRBD2 (6 bases). Deletions cut 3 bases from V and 2 bases from J, with 15 bases between. Per germline, CDR1 KGHSH and CDR2 LQKENI. CDR3 length: 16 residues. The DNA of the CDR3 is TGTGCCAGCTCACCTCGGGACTCCTCGAACACAGATACGCAGTATTTT. Its protein product is CASSPRDSSNTDTQYF. Together with reference TRBV18 and TRBJ2-3, the CDR3 gives the full variable domain: NAGVMQNPRHLVRRRGQEARLRCSPMKGHSHVYWYRQLPEEGLKFMVYLQKENIIDESGMPKERFSAEFPKEGPSILRIQQVVRGDSAAYFCASSPRDSSNTDTQYFGPGTRLTVL.

The chain is built from TRBV6-5 and TRBJ1-2, with 10 bases that match TRBD1. CDR3 size: 16 residues. Germline lookup yields CDR1 MNHEY and CDR2 SVGAGI. J lost 4 bases, V lost 4 bases, and 9 bases had no gene match. The CDR3 nucleotides are TGTGCCAGCAGTTCGACCCTGGGGACAGGGGTCTATGGCTACACCTTC. Protein: CASSSTLGTGVYGYTF.

The V and J genes are TRBV15 and TRBJ1-6, with 9 nucleotides matching TRBD1. CDR1 is LNHNV, CDR2 YYDKDF, per germline (reference sequence). V was pared by 8 bases and J by 7 bases, with 6 bases of the junction left unmatched. The CDR3 length is 14 residues. CDR3: CATRDRDYNSPLHF. Here the CDR3 DNA reads TGTGCCACCCGGGACAGGGATTACAATTCACCCCTCCACTTT.

This sequence joins TRBV29-1 and TRBJ1-4; weak D call: TRBD1 (5 bases). Trimming pared 4 bases from V and 8 bases from J, leaving 17 bases between. The CDR3 has 14 residues. Looked up from germline, CDR1 is SQVTM and CDR2 is ANQGSEA. The CDR3 DNA reads TGCAGCGTTGGCCCCGGGCAGGGTGGAGAAAAACTGTTTTTT. This codes for CSVGPGQGGEKLFF.

V is TRBV28 and J is TRBJ2-6; D is undetermined. This CDR3 is 15 amino acids long. Germline V CDR1 and CDR2: MDHEN, SYDVKM. Between the trimmed V and J ends, which lost 5 bases and 0 bases, there was a span of 8 bases. CDR3 loop: CASSTGRSGANVLTF. The CDR3, as DNA: TGTGCCAGCAGTACCGGTCGCTCTGGGGCCAACGTCCTGACTTTC.

The chain uses TRBV4-3 and TRBJ1-5, with D unclear. The CDR3 has 14 residues. CDR1 LGHNA and CDR2 YSLEER come from the germline V gene. Trimming shortened V by 0 bases and J by 9 bases, and 12 bases separated the two germline ends. This CDR3 is CASSQDRSFGPQHF. The CDR3 nucleotides read TGCGCCAGCAGCCAAGATCGGAGTTTTGGGCCCCAGCATTTT.

The V gene is TRBV12-3 or TRBV12-4, the J gene TRBJ2-1; TRBD1 is a possible D gene (6 bases). Deletions cut 9 bases from V and 12 bases from J, with 21 bases between. The CDR3 has 13 residues. CDR3 loop: CASEWGLVVGQFF. The CDR3 region has the DNA TGTGCCAGTGAGTGGGGGCTAGTCGTAGGGCAGTTCTTC.

This chain links TRBV7-9 with TRBJ1-1; D is unresolved. With 2 bases removed from V and 5 bases from J, the gap between germline ends came to 9 bases. The CDR3 is made up of 13 amino acids. CDR1 and CDR2 from the germline V gene are SEHNR and FQNEAQ (reference sequence). The CDR3 region is CASSLFSETEAFF. Written as DNA, the CDR3 is TGTGCCAGCAGCTTATTCAGTGAAACTGAAGCTTTCTTT. Drawing the rest from reference TRBV7-9 and TRBJ1-1, the complete variable domain is DTGVSQNPRHKITKRGQNVTFRCDPISEHNRLYWYRQTLGQGPEFLTYFQNEAQLEKSRLLSDRFSAERPKGSFSTLEIQRTEQGDSAMYLCASSLFSETEAFFGQGTRLTVV.

This clone was observed a handful of times. The gene calls are TRBV19 and TRBJ2-7, with D tentatively TRBD1 (5 bases). The CDR3 runs to 14 residues. V gave up 1 base and J gave up 2 bases, with 9 bases separating them. Germline V gene lookup returns CDR1 LNHDA and CDR2 SQIVND (reference sequence). The CDR3 reads CASSIGQGTYEQYF. The CDR3 DNA is TGTGCCAGTAGTATAGGGCAGGGAACCTACGAGCAGTACTTC.

The chain joins TRBV28 to TRBJ1-5, with 7 bases identical to TRBD1. V lost 7 bases to trimming and J lost 7 bases; unmatched junction nucleotides: 10. CDR3 size: 14 residues. In germline, CDR1 is MDHEN, CDR2 SYDVKM. The CDR3 DNA sequence: TGTGCCAGCACCAATGGAGGGGGCAGGCAGCCCCAGCATTTT. It yields the protein CASTNGGGRQPQHF.